Following are 29 T cell receptor beta chains from one sample sequenced in a study of cytomegalovirus exposure and HLA in healthy donors. Clones were read by immunoSEQ multiplex PCR, and TCRdb kept only the in-frame ones, dropping some. The top ten hold about 7.9% of the sample, which has some 150,000 clones, around 88% seen once. Sample: PBMCs. The source is a woman aged 18-29 years in good health and CMV-seropositive.

This clone was found many times. J is TRBJ2-5 and V is TRBV10-3; D is perhaps TRBD2 (5 bases). Germline assignment: CDR1 ENHRY and CDR2 SYGVKD. This CDR3 has 17 amino acids. Trimming cost V 4 bases and J 2 bases, with 20 bases left between them. The CDR3 reads CAISGGEIRLEQETQYF. The CDR3 DNA sequence: TGTGCCATCAGTGGTGGGGAGATAAGACTGGAACAAGAGACCCAGTACTTC.

The chain links TRBV6-5 to TRBJ2-5, with 10 bases matching TRBD1. The germline V gene has CDR1 MNHEY and CDR2 SVGAGI. V gave up 6 bases and J gave up 9 bases; unmatched junction bases: 10. The CDR3 totals 14 residues. CDR3 protein: CASSRRDRGRAQYF. For the CDR3, the DNA is TGTGCCAGCAGCCGCCGGGACAGGGGACGGGCCCAGTACTTC.

V is TRBV5-1 and J is TRBJ2-2; the match to TRBD2 covers 7 bases. The CDR3 has 16 residues. V trimming: 3 bases; J trimming: 3 bases; junction bases outside the gene matches: 8. From germline, CDR1 is SGHRS and CDR2 YFSETQ. The DNA for the CDR3 is TGCGCCAGCAGCTCCACTAGCGTTGGGGACACCGGGGAGCTGTTTTTT. Protein: CASSSTSVGDTGELFF.

The sample holds one count of this clone. V is TRBV6-6 and J is TRBJ2-7; TRBD1 matches 8 bases. CDR1 is MNHNY and CDR2 is SVGAGI in the germline V gene (reference sequence). This CDR3 is built from 15 residues. V shed 0 bases, J shed 4 bases, and the junction held 5 bases outside the gene matches. The CDR3 DNA reads as TGTGCCAGCAGTTACTCTGGGACAGGATTTTACGAGCAGTACTTC. Amino acid sequence: CASSYSGTGFYEQYF.

The chain joins TRBV5-8 to TRBJ2-1; a possible D gene is TRBD2 (5 bases). CDR1 and CDR2 (germline): SGHTS, YDEGEE. The CDR3 runs to 15 residues. V was clipped by 0 bases and J by 1 base, with 8 bases between them. The CDR3 DNA sequence: TGTGCCAGCAGCTTGGGAGGGAAATCCTACAATGAGCAGTTCTTC. Residues: CASSLGGKSYNEQFF.

V gene TRBV6-4 combines with J gene TRBJ1-6; 7 bases align to TRBD1. Germline CDR1 and CDR2: MRHNA and SNTAGT. Trimming cost V 6 bases and J 5 bases; bases outside gene matches: 1. This CDR3 comprises 13 residues. CDR3 in DNA: TGTGCCAGCAGACAGGGGAATAATTCACCCCTCCACTTT. Its protein is CASRQGNNSPLHF.

This CDR3 reads CASSVAMNTEAFF. The CDR3, as DNA: TGTGCCAGCAGCGTAGCCATGAACACTGAAGCTTTCTTT. The chain carries TRBV9 and TRBJ1-1; D is ambiguous. The germline V and J ends were trimmed by 0 bases and 0 bases, with 3 bases remaining between them. The CDR3 has 13 amino acids. Germline values: CDR1 SGDLS, CDR2 YYNGEE.

The chain links TRBV10-3 to TRBJ1-6, with a weak D call TRBD1 (5 bases). V was pared by 3 bases and J by 0 bases, with 9 bases between. The germline gives CDR1 ENHRY, CDR2 SYGVKD. The CDR3 length is 16 residues. Written as DNA, the CDR3 is TGTGCCATCAGTGAAAGGGGCGGCTCCTATAATTCACCCCTCCACTTT. Translated, it gives CAISERGGSYNSPLHF.

CDR3 region: CASRPTTGELFF. The DNA for the CDR3 is TGTGCCAGCAGGCCAACTACCGGGGAGCTGTTTTTT. The chain recombines TRBV6-5 with TRBJ2-2; D is unclear. In germline, CDR1 is MNHEY, CDR2 SVGAGI. The length of the CDR3 is 12 residues. V gave up 6 bases and J gave up 5 bases, with 7 bases separating them.

This chain links TRBV10-3 with TRBJ1-5; TRBD1 matches at 8 bases. The V gene's germline CDR1 is ENHRY and CDR2 SYGVKD. The CDR3 totals 15 residues. Trimming took 4 bases from V and 7 from J; bases not matched to a gene: 9. CDR3 in amino acids: CAISVATGAGQPQHF. DNA for the CDR3: TGTGCCATCAGTGTCGCGACAGGGGCAGGACAGCCCCAGCATTTT.

This chain connects TRBV12-5 to TRBJ2-1, with D tentatively TRBD2 (5 bases). Trimming took off 0 bases at V and 8 bases at J, with 14 bases between the two ends. Germline V gene data show CDR1 as LGHNT and CDR2 as FRNRAP. CDR3 size: 15 residues. The CDR3, as DNA: TGTGCTAGTGGTTTGGTACGAGGGAAAAGTTATGAGCAGTTCTTC. This codes for CASGLVRGKSYEQFF.

This clone was counted only a few times. The genes are TRBV2 and TRBJ1-5; 8 nucleotides line up with TRBD1. The CDR3 length is 14 residues. The V and J ends lost 5 bases and 6 bases, in that order; junction bases with no gene match: 6. The germline V gene encodes CDR1 SNHLY and CDR2 FYNNEI. The CDR3 here is CASSRQGAGQPQHF. The CDR3 coding sequence is TGTGCCAGCAGTCGGCAGGGGGCGGGTCAGCCCCAGCATTTT.

V and J are TRBV29-1 and TRBJ2-3, with 14 bases aligning to TRBD2. The CDR3 covers 18 residues. Unmatched junction bases numbered 12, after V lost 6 bases and J lost 1 base. Germline V gene lookup returns CDR1 SQVTM and CDR2 ANQGSEA. The CDR3 region is CSVLAGLAGVHRTDTQYF. Written as DNA, the CDR3 is TGCAGCGTCCTAGCGGGACTAGCGGGAGTACATCGCACAGATACGCAGTATTTT.

This clone was counted between two and nine times. The chain recombines TRBV6-5 with TRBJ1-5; 7 bases are a match to TRBD1. Germline values: CDR1 MNHEY, CDR2 SVGAGI. The CDR3 has 13 amino acids. Unmatched junction bases numbered 3, after V lost 6 bases and J lost 4 bases. Here the CDR3 reads CASRTGPNQPQHF. CDR3 nucleotide sequence: TGTGCCAGCAGGACAGGGCCAAATCAGCCCCAGCATTTT.

The chain links TRBV6-1 to TRBJ1-2; D remains ambiguous. This CDR3 spans 11 amino acids. Trimming took 7 bases from V and 4 from J, leaving 7 bases between them. In germline, CDR1 is MNHNS, CDR2 SASEGT. DNA of the CDR3: TGTGCCAGCATAAACATCTATGGCTACACCTTC. Its translation is CASINIYGYTF.

This chain uses TRBV28 with TRBJ2-3; a possible D gene is TRBD2 (7 bases). Germline V gives CDR1 MDHEN, CDR2 SYDVKM. V lost 6 bases to trimming and J lost 3 bases, with 16 bases between them. CDR3 length equals 15 residues. CDR3 region: CASSTREQGTDTQYF. The CDR3 DNA sequence: TGTGCCAGCAGCACGCGGGAGCAGGGGACAGATACGCAGTATTTT.

V is TRBV14 and J is TRBJ2-7; 9 bases line up with TRBD1. Germline V gene lookup returns CDR1 SGHDN and CDR2 FVKESK. The CDR3 is 15 residues long. V was clipped by 0 bases and J by 2 bases; unmatched bases: 2. The CDR3 reads CASSQDRQGAYEQYF. CDR3 sequence (DNA): TGTGCCAGCAGCCAAGACAGACAGGGGGCCTACGAGCAGTACTTC.

This clone was recorded once. The chain uses TRBV5-1 and TRBJ2-1, with a tentative D call TRBD1 (6 bases). The CDR3 is made up of 12 amino acids. V lost 2 bases to trimming and J lost 9 bases, with 9 bases between them. Germline V gene data show CDR1 as SGHRS and CDR2 as YFSETQ. The CDR3 loop is CASSLQGGEQFF. DNA for the CDR3: TGCGCCAGCAGCTTACAGGGTGGTGAGCAGTTCTTC.

This chain joins TRBV10-2 and TRBJ2-2; 14 bases are a match to TRBD2. Trimming cost V 6 bases and J 1 base; bases outside gene matches: 16. Germline V lookup: CDR1 WSHSY, CDR2 SAAADI. The CDR3 contains 21 residues. The CDR3 protein is CASSSNHPGTSGSWNTGELFF. CDR3 nucleotide sequence: TGCGCCAGCAGCTCCAATCACCCCGGGACTAGCGGGAGTTGGAACACCGGGGAGCTGTTTTTT.

This chain connects TRBV9 to TRBJ2-2, with 9 bases identical to TRBD1. CDR3 size: 17 residues. V was pared by 3 bases and J by 0 bases, with 6 bases of the junction left unmatched. The germline CDR1 and CDR2 sequences are SGDLS and YYNGEE. The CDR3 spells CASSGGTGKSNTGELFF. The DNA of the CDR3 is TGTGCCAGCAGCGGAGGGACAGGGAAATCGAACACCGGGGAGCTGTTTTTT.

The rearrangement links TRBV5-1 to TRBJ2-5, with 12 bases fitting TRBD2. CDR1 and CDR2 from the germline V gene are SGHRS and YFSETQ. This CDR3 contains 17 residues. V trimming: 2 bases; J trimming: 1 base; junction bases outside the gene matches: 6. The CDR3 coding sequence is TGCGCCAGCAGCTTCGGGAGACTAGCGGGGGCCCAAGAGACCCAGTACTTC. Residues: CASSFGRLAGAQETQYF. The complete variable domain, with remaining parts taken from reference TRBV5-1 and TRBJ2-5, reads KAGVTQTPRYLIKTRGQQVTLSCSPISGHRSVSWYQQTPGQGLQFLFEYFSETQRNKGNFPGRFSGRQFSNSRSEMNVSTLELGDSALYLCASSFGRLAGAQETQYFGPGTRLLVL.

The chain is built from TRBV19 and TRBJ1-4; D gene unclear. From germline, CDR1 is LNHDA and CDR2 SQIVND (reference sequence). The length of the CDR3 is 9 residues. The CDR3 DNA follows: TGTGTAAAAGCGGGAAAACTGTTTTTT. As protein: CVKAGKLFF.

The chain uses TRBV7-2 and TRBJ1-6; no clear D. V lost 2 bases, J lost 7 bases, and 3 bases lay in between. This CDR3 has 12 residues. Per germline, CDR1 SGHTA and CDR2 FQGNSA. The CDR3 sequence: CASSLSNSPLHF. In DNA form, the CDR3 reads TGTGCCAGCAGCTTATCGAATTCACCCCTCCACTTT.

The sample holds a few counts of this clone. This chain uses TRBV6-5 with TRBJ1-2; D is ambiguous. The CDR3 totals 15 residues. Germline CDR1 MNHEY, CDR2 SVGAGI. The V gene lost 5 bases and the J gene lost 4 bases, with 17 bases spanning the gap. The CDR3 here is CASSITLSGGYGYTF. The CDR3 DNA reads TGTGCCAGCAGTATAACTTTATCGGGTGGCTATGGCTACACCTTC.

In the case of this clone: This CDR3 is missing its conserved last phenylalanine or tryptophan, likely due to a read error. V usage is TRBV9 and J usage is TRBJ1-6, with D uncertain. Trimming shortened V by 2 bases and J by 6 bases, and 6 bases separated the two germline ends. Per germline, CDR1 SGDLS and CDR2 YYNGEE. The CDR3 covers 13 residues. The CDR3 DNA sequence: TGTGCCAGCAGCGTTCACAGTAATTCACCCCTCCACCTT. Translation: CASSVHSNSPLHL.

The sample holds one count of this clone. This rearrangement joins TRBV4-1 to TRBJ2-1; TRBD2 is a possible D gene (6 bases). CDR3 length: 18 residues. Trimming stripped 0 bases from V and 5 bases from J, with 20 bases between. Germline V lookup: CDR1 MGHRA, CDR2 YSYEKL. The CDR3 DNA reads TGCGCCAGCAGCCAAGAGGGGGGTCCCTCCGGCCTCAACAATGAGCAGTTCTTC. Amino acids: CASSQEGGPSGLNNEQFF.

The chain carries TRBV2 and TRBJ1-4, with TRBD1 matching over 10 bases. This CDR3 comprises 15 residues. Germline-derived CDR1 and CDR2 are SNHLY and FYNNEI. V dropped 4 bases and J dropped 12; count of bases not matched to a gene: 11. CDR3 residues: CASSAPRDRGVELFF. Written as DNA, the CDR3 is TGTGCCAGCAGTGCTCCCCGGGACAGGGGCGTGGAACTGTTTTTT. Looking up the rest from reference TRBV2 and TRBJ1-4 gives the full variable domain: EPEVTQTPSHQVTQMGQEVILRCVPISNHLYFYWYRQILGQKVEFLVSFYNNEISEKSEIFDDQFSVERPDGSNFTLKIRSTKLEDSAMYFCASSAPRDRGVELFFGSGTQLSVL.

The genes are TRBV11-2 and TRBJ2-7, with 9 bases lining up with TRBD1. V shed 4 bases, J shed 6 bases, and the junction held 16 bases outside the gene matches. Per the germline V gene, CDR1 is SGHAT and CDR2 is FQNNGV. This CDR3 has 17 amino acids. DNA of the CDR3: TGTGCCAGCAGCTATGTTTTTTCAGACAGGGGGTACTTCGAGCAGTACTTC. It encodes CASSYVFSDRGYFEQYF.

The chain uses TRBV18 and TRBJ2-5, with a possible D match to TRBD1 (5 bases). Germline values: CDR1 KGHSH, CDR2 LQKENI. V shed 4 bases and J shed 7 bases, with 16 bases lying between them. This CDR3 region has 14 residues. CDR3 protein: CASSLLAGLGTQYF. The CDR3 DNA follows: TGTGCCAGCTCACTATTAGCAGGGCTGGGGACCCAGTACTTC.